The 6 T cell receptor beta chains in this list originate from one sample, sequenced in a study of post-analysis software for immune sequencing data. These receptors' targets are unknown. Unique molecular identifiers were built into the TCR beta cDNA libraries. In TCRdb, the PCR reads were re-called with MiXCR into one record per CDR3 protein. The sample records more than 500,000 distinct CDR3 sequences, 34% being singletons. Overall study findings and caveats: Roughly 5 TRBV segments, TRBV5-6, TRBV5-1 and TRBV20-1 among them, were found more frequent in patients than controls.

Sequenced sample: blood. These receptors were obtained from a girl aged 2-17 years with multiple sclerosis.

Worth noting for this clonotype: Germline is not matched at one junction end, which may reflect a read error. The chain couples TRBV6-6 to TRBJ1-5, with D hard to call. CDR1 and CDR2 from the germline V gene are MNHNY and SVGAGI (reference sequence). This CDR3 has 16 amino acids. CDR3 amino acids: CASRYSRTLMYQPQHF. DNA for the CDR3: TGTGCCAGCAGATACTCGAGAACGCTTATGTATCAGCCCCAGCATTTT.

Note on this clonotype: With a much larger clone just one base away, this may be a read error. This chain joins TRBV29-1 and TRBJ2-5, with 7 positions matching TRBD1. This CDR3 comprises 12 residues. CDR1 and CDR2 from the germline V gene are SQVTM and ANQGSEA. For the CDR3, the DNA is TGCAGCGTCGGGGACAGTACAGAGACCCACTACTTC. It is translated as CSVGDSTETHYF.

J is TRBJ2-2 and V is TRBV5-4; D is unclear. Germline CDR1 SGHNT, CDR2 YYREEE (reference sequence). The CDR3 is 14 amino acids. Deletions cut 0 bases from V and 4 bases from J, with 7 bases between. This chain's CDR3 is CASSLDLSTGELFF. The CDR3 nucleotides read TGTGCCAGCAGCTTGGACCTCAGCACCGGGGAGCTGTTTTTT.

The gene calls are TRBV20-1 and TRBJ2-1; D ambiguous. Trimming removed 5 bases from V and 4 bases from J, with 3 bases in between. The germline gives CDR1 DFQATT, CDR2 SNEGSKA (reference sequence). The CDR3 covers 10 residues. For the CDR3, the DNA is TGCAGTGCTTGGTACAATGAGCAGTTCTTC. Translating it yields CSAWYNEQFF.

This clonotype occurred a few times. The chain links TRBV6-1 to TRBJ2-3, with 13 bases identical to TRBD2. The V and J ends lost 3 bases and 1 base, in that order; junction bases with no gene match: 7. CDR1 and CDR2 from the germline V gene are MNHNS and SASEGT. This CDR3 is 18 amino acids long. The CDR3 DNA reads TGTGCCAGCAGTGATGGAGGGACTAGCGGGGTTGGCACAGATACGCAGTATTTT. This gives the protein CASSDGGTSGVGTDTQYF.

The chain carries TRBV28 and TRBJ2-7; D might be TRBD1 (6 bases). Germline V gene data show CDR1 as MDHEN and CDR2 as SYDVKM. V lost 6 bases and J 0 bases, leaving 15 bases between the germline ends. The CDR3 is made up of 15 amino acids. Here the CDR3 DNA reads TGTGCCAGCAGCGAGACAGGTTTTTACTCCTACGAGCAGTACTTC. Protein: CASSETGFYSYEQYF. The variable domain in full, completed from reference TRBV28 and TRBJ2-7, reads DVKVTQSSRYLVKRTGEKVFLECVQDMDHENMFWYRQDPGLGLRLIYFSYDVKMKEKGDIPEGYSVSREKKERFSLILESASTNQTSMYLCASSETGFYSYEQYFGPGTRLTVT.